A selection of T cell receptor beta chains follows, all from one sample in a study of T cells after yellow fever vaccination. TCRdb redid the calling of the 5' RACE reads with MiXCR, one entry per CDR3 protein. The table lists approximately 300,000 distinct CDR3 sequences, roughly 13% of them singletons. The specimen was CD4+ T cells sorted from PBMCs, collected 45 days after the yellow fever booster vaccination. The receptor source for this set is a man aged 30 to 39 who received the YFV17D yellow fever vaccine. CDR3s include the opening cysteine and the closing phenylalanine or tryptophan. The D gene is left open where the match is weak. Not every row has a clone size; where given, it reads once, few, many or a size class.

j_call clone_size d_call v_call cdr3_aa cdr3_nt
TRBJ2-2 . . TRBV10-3 CAIGPSGELFF TGTGCCATCGGTCCTTCCGGGGAGCTGTTTTTT
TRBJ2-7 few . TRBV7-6 CASSLRGEAGSEQYF TGTGCCAGCAGCTTAAGAGGTGAAGCGGGCAGCGAGCAGTACTTC
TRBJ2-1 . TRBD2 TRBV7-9 CASSPIRTSGYNEQFF TGTGCCAGCAGCCCAATTCGGACTAGCGGATACAATGAGCAGTTCTTC
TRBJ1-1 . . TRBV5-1 CASSWEGNTEAFF TGCGCCAGCAGTTGGGAAGGGAACACTGAAGCTTTCTTT
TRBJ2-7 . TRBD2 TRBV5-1 CASTSGSLGSEQYF TGCGCCAGCACTAGCGGGAGTTTGGGTAGCGAGCAGTACTTC
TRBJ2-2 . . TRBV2 CASRGQNTGELFF TGTGCCAGCAGGGGACAAAACACCGGGGAGCTGTTTTTT
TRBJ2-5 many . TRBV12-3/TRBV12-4 CASSLAGQQTQYF TGTGCCAGCAGTTTGGCGGGCCAGCAGACCCAGTACTTC
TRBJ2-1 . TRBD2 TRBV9 CASSVSGSYPEQFF TGTGCCAGCAGCGTTAGCGGGAGCTACCCTGAGCAGTTCTTC
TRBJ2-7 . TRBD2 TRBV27 CASSLSRRTSGRAYEQYF TGTGCCAGCAGTTTATCGCGACGGACTAGCGGGAGGGCCTACGAGCAGTACTTC
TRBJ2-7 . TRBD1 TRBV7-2 CASSLGGQGWYEQYF TGTGCCAGCAGCCTTGGGGGACAGGGGTGGTACGAGCAGTACTTC
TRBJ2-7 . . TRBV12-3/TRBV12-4 CASRERVNSYEQYF TGTGCCAGCAGGGAGCGGGTAAACTCCTACGAGCAGTACTTC
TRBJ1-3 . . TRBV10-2 CASSWDSGNTIYF TGCGCCAGCAGCTGGGACTCTGGAAACACCATATATTTT
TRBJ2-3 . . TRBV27 CASRLGVWDTDTQYF TGTGCCAGCAGATTAGGAGTGTGGGACACAGATACGCAGTATTTT
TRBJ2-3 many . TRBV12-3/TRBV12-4 CASSLAASTDTQYF TGTGCCAGCAGTTTAGCGGCAAGCACAGATACGCAGTATTTT
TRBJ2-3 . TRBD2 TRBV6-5 CASSSSRGGRTDTQYF TGTGCCAGCAGTTCCTCCCGCGGCGGGAGGACAGATACGCAGTATTTT
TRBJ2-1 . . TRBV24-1 CATKGYNEQFF TGTGCCACCAAAGGGTACAATGAGCAGTTCTTC
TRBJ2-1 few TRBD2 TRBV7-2 CATGTSGSLEYNEQFF TGTGCCACCGGGACTAGCGGGAGCCTAGAGTACAATGAGCAGTTCTTC
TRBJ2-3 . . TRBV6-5 CASSYLTATDTQYF TGTGCCAGCAGTTACTTGACCGCGACAGATACGCAGTATTTT
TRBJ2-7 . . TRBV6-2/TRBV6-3 CASNQLVGGIYEQYF TGTGCCAGCAACCAACTCGTTGGGGGGATCTACGAGCAGTACTTC
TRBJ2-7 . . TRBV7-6 CASSLGLPTYEQYF TGTGCCAGCAGCTTAGGGCTACCCACCTACGAGCAGTACTTC
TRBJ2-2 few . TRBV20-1 CSARDGLGRSFGELFF TGCAGTGCTAGAGATGGGCTGGGACGTTCCTTTGGGGAGCTGTTTTTT
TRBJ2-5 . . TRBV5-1 CASSSSTRTGETQYF TGCGCCAGCAGCTCTTCAACCCGGACTGGGGAGACCCAGTACTTC
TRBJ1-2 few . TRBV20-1 CSARAGSGYTF TGCAGTGCTAGAGCGGGAAGTGGCTACACCTTC
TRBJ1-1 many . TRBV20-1 CSASRQATEAFF TGCAGTGCCTCCCGACAGGCCACTGAAGCTTTCTTT
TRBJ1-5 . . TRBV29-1 CSVAIYNQPQHF TGCAGCGTTGCGATCTACAATCAGCCCCAGCATTTT
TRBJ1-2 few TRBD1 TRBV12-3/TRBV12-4 CASSSQGSYGYTF TGTGCCAGCAGTTCACAGGGGTCGTATGGCTACACCTTC
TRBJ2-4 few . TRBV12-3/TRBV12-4 CASSPQNRNIQYF TGTGCCAGCAGTCCGCAGAATAGAAACATTCAGTACTTC
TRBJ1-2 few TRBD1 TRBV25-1 CASSGRDRGAYGYTF TGTGCCAGCAGTGGAAGGGACAGGGGCGCCTATGGCTACACCTTC
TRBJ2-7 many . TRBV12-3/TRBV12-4 CASSLTHSYEQYF TGTGCCAGCAGTTTAACCCACTCCTACGAGCAGTACTTC
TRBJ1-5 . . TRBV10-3 CAILQGLGNQPQHF TGTGCCATCTTACAGGGATTAGGCAATCAGCCCCAGCATTTT
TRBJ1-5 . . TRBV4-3 CASSQGFSNQPQHF TGCGCCAGCAGCCAGGGGTTTAGCAATCAGCCCCAGCATTTT
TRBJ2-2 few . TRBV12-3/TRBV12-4 CASRGGTGELFF TGTGCCAGCAGAGGGGGTACCGGGGAGCTGTTTTTT
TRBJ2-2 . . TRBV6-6 CASWAGYTGELFF TGTGCCAGCTGGGCAGGGTACACCGGGGAGCTGTTTTTT
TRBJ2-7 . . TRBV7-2 CASSLVRTEQYF TGTGCCAGCAGCTTAGTTAGGACCGAGCAGTACTTC
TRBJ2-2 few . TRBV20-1 CSARDAQAHTTGELFF TGCAGTGCTAGAGATGCCCAGGCCCACACTACCGGGGAGCTGTTTTTT
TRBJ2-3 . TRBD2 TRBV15 CATSARLAGGPSDTQYF TGTGCCACCAGCGCCCGACTAGCGGGAGGGCCCTCAGATACGCAGTATTTT
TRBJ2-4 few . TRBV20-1 CSARDWGGKNIQYF TGCAGTGCTAGAGATTGGGGAGGCAAAAACATTCAGTACTTC
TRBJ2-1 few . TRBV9 CASSVGGRWPDEQFF TGTGCCAGCAGCGTAGGGGGGAGATGGCCCGATGAGCAGTTCTTC
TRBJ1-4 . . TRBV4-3 CASSQDEGIGKLFF TGCGCCAGCAGCCAAGATGAAGGGATAGGAAAACTGTTTTTT
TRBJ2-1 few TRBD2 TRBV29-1 CSVLDGLAGGEQFF TGCAGCGTCCTAGACGGATTGGCGGGAGGCGAACAGTTCTTC
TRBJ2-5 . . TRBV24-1 CATSDPDGLETQYF TGTGCCACCAGTGACCCAGACGGACTGGAGACCCAGTACTTC
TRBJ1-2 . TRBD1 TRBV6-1 CASSRRGTEFYGYTF TGTGCCAGCAGTCGACGGGGGACAGAGTTCTATGGCTACACCTTC
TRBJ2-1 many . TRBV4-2 CASSQGPRNEQFF TGTGCCAGCAGCCAAGGCCCCCGCAATGAGCAGTTCTTC
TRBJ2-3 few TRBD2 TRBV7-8 CASSPERGIRDTQYF TGTGCCAGCAGCCCCGAGCGGGGAATTAGAGATACGCAGTATTTT